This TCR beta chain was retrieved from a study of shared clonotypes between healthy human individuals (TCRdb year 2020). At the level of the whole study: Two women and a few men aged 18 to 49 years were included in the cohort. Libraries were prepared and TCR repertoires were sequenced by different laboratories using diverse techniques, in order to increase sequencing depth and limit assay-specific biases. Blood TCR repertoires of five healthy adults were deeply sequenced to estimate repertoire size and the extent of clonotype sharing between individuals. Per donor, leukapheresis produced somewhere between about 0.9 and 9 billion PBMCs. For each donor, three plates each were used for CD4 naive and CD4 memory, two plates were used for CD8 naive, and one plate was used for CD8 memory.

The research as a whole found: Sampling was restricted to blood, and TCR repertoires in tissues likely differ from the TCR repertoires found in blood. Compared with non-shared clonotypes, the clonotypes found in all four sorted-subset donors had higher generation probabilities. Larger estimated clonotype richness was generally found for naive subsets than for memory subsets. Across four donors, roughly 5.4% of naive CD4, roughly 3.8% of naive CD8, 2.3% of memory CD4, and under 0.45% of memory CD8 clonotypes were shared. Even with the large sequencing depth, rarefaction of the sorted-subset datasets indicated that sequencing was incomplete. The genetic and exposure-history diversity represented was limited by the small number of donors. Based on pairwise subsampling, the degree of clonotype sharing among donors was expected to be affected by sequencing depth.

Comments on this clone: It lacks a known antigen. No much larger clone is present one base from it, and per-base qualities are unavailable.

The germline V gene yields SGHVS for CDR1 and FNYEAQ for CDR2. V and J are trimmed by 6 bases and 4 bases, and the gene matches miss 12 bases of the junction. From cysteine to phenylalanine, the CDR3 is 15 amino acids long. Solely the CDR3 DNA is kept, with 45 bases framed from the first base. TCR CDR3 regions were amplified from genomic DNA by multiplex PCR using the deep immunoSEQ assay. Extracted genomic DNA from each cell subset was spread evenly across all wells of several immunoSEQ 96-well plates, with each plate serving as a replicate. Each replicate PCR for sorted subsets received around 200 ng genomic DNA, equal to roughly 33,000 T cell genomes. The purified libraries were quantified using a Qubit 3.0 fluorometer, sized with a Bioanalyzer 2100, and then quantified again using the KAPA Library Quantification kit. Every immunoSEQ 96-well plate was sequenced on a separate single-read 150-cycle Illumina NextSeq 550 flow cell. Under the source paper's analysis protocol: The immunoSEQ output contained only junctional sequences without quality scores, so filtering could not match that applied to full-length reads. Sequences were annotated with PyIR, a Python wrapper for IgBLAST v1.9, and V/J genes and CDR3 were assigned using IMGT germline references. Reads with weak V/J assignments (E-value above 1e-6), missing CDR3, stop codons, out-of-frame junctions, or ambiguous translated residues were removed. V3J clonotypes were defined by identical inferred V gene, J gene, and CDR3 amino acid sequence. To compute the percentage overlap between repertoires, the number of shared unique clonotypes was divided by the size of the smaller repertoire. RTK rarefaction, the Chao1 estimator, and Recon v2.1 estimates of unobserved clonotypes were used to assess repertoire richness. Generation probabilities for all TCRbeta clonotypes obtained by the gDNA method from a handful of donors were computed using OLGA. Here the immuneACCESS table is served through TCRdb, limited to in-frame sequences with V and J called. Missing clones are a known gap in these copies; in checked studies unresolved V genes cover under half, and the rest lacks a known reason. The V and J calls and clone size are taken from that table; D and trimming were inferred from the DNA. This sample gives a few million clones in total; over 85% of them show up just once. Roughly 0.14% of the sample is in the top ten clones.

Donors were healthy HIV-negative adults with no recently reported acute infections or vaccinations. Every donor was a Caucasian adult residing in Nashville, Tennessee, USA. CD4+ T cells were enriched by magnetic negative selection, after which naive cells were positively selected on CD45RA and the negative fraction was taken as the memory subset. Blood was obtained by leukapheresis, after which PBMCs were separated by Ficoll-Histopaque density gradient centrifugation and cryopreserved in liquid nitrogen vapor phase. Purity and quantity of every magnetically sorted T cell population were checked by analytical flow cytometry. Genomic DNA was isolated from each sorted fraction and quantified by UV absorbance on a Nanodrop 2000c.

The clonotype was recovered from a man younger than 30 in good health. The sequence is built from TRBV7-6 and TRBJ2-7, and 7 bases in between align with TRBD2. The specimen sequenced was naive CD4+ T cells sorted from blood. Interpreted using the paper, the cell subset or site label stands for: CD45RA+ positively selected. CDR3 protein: CASSLGGTGPYEQYF. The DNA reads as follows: TGTGCCAGCAGTTTGGGAGGGACGGGTCCGTACGAGCAGTACTTC.